This passage covers 15 T cell receptor beta chains from one sample sequenced in a study of T cell responses to AZD1222 COVID-19 vaccine. Libraries were prepared by immunoSEQ multiplex PCR; TCRdb keeps only in-frame clonotypes and omits some of them. The repertoire holds about 84,000 clones, with about nine tenths as singletons. Sequencing was performed on peripheral blood, taken 28 days after the second AZD1222 dose. The receptors were sampled from an adult who received the AZD1222 COVID-19 vaccine.

This clone was observed at least ten times. The V call is TRBV7-9, the J call TRBJ2-5, with a tentative D call TRBD2 (5 bases). Germline V gives CDR1 SEHNR, CDR2 FQNEAQ (reference sequence). Trimming removed 8 bases at V and 4 bases at J, with 14 bases between. CDR3 size: 13 residues. The CDR3 is CASPPLGLETQYF. CDR3 DNA: TGTGCCAGCCCCCCACTCGGACTAGAGACCCAGTACTTC.

This chain joins TRBV28 and TRBJ1-5; D gene uncertain. Germline CDR1 and CDR2: MDHEN and SYDVKM. The CDR3 has 12 amino acids. Trimming pared 7 bases from V and 6 bases from J, leaving 10 bases between. This CDR3 is CASIRLGQPQHF. CDR3 sequence (DNA): TGTGCCAGCATCCGCCTGGGTCAGCCCCAGCATTTT.

The chain joins TRBV19 to TRBJ1-5; unclear D gene. Trimming removed 2 bases at V and 0 bases at J, with 11 bases between. Per germline, CDR1 LNHDA and CDR2 SQIVND (reference sequence). The CDR3 is 16 residues long. The CDR3 DNA reads as TGTGCCAGTAGTATATTGTTCAGGCTTAGCAATCAGCCCCAGCATTTT. Translation gives CASSILFRLSNQPQHF.

The V and J genes are TRBV7-9 and TRBJ1-1; no clear D gene. Germline V gene sequence: CDR1 SEHNR, CDR2 FQNEAQ (reference sequence). CDR3 length: 14 amino acids. V was cut by 7 bases and J by 6 bases, with 18 bases left in between. The CDR3 here is CASTQTRLQAEAFF. CDR3 DNA sequence: TGTGCCAGCACCCAAACCAGGCTTCAGGCTGAAGCTTTCTTT.

V is TRBV6-5 and J is TRBJ1-6, with 7 bases identical to TRBD1. Per germline, CDR1 MNHEY and CDR2 SVGAGI. The CDR3 contains 14 residues. V was pared by 2 bases and J by 9 bases, with 4 bases of the junction left unmatched. The CDR3 region is CASSYNRGISPLHF. In DNA, the CDR3 is TGTGCCAGCAGTTACAACAGGGGAATTTCACCCCTCCACTTT.

This chain connects TRBV24-1 to TRBJ1-4; 7 nucleotides align to TRBD1. This CDR3 spans 15 amino acids. The germline V gene has CDR1 KGHDR and CDR2 SFDVKD. Trimming removed 4 bases from V and 6 bases from J; junction bases left unmatched: 7. CDR3 sequence reads: CATSESTGAHEKLFF. In DNA form, the CDR3 reads TGTGCCACCAGTGAATCAACAGGGGCTCATGAAAAACTGTTTTTT.

The J gene is TRBJ1-5, the V gene TRBV5-5, with D possibly matching TRBD1 (6 bases). CDR1 and CDR2 (germline): SGHKS, YYEKEE (reference sequence). The CDR3 spans 14 residues. V was cut by 3 bases and J by 0 bases, with 7 bases left in between. CDR3 residues: CASSSQGSNQPQHF. Written as DNA, the CDR3 is TGTGCCAGCAGCTCACAGGGTAGCAATCAGCCCCAGCATTTT.

The chain links TRBV27 to TRBJ2-1; no clear D. Germline V gives CDR1 MNHEY, CDR2 SMNVEV (reference sequence). Trimming removed 5 bases from V and 3 bases from J, with 5 bases in between. The CDR3 length is 12 residues. The DNA for the CDR3 is TGTGCCAGCAGTGACATCTACAATGAGCAGTTCTTC. The encoded protein is CASSDIYNEQFF.

This clone was observed a single time. The gene calls are TRBV16 and TRBJ1-4; 9 bases are a match to TRBD1. Trimming at V came to 5 bases and at J to 3 bases, leaving 10 bases not matched to a gene. Germline loops: CDR1 KGHSY, CDR2 FQNENV. This CDR3 is built from 17 residues. CDR3 sequence reads: CASSSPGQGSPNEKLFF. CDR3 DNA: TGTGCCAGCAGCTCTCCGGGACAGGGCTCCCCTAATGAAAAACTGTTTTTT.

The genes are TRBV5-1 and TRBJ1-2; possible D gene TRBD1, 6 bases. CDR1 and CDR2 (germline): SGHRS, YFSETQ. V dropped 4 bases and J dropped 2 bases, with 12 bases sitting between them. The length of the CDR3 is 14 residues. CDR3 bases: TGCGCCAGCAGCCCCGGGACATTAAACTATGGCTACACCTTC. Translating gives CASSPGTLNYGYTF. Combining the CDR3 with reference TRBV5-1 and TRBJ1-2 gives the whole variable domain KAGVTQTPRYLIKTRGQQVTLSCSPISGHRSVSWYQQTPGQGLQFLFEYFSETQRNKGNFPGRFSGRQFSNSRSEMNVSTLELGDSALYLCASSPGTLNYGYTFGSGTRLTVV.

The V gene is TRBV5-1, the J gene TRBJ1-2; 7 bases are shared with TRBD1. The CDR3 is made up of 14 amino acids. The V and J ends lost 4 bases and 2 bases, in that order; junction bases with no gene match: 5. Germline values: CDR1 SGHRS, CDR2 YFSETQ. CDR3 bases: TGCGCCAGCAGCCAAACAGGGGTGAACTATGGCTACACCTTC. Protein: CASSQTGVNYGYTF.

The rearrangement joins TRBV6-5 to TRBJ1-2, with D tentatively TRBD1 (6 bases). The CDR3 contains 14 residues. V was trimmed by 4 bases and J by 4 bases, leaving 13 bases between them. Germline V gene sequence: CDR1 MNHEY, CDR2 SVGAGI. This CDR3 reads CASSSTQGSYGYTF. The CDR3, as DNA: TGTGCCAGCAGTTCGACACAGGGTTCCTATGGCTACACCTTC.

V and J are TRBV27 and TRBJ1-6; D not resolved. Looked up from germline, CDR1 is MNHEY and CDR2 is SMNVEV (reference sequence). The CDR3 runs to 14 residues. V lost 5 bases and J lost 0, with 5 bases in between. The DNA of the CDR3 is TGTGCCAGCAGTCTGAGCTCCTATAATTCACCCCTCCACTTT. Residues: CASSLSSYNSPLHF.

This chain uses TRBV2 with TRBJ1-1; no definite D call. V was clipped by 4 bases and J by 5 bases, with 17 bases between them. CDR3 length: 15 amino acids. The germline V gene encodes CDR1 SNHLY and CDR2 FYNNEI. The CDR3 reads CASSGAAGLRTEAFF. The CDR3 DNA reads TGTGCCAGCAGTGGGGCAGCGGGTTTGAGGACTGAAGCTTTCTTT.

V and J are TRBV7-6 and TRBJ2-3, with TRBD1 matching 10 bases. This CDR3 is 16 amino acids long. The trim removed 2 bases at V and 2 bases at J, leaving 4 bases unmatched. In germline, CDR1 is SGHVS, CDR2 FNYEAQ. CDR3: CASSLRQGAVTDTQYF. The CDR3 DNA reads as TGTGCCAGCAGCTTAAGACAGGGGGCTGTCACAGATACGCAGTATTTT.